This T cell receptor beta chain was sequenced for a study of blood T cell repertoires in COVID-19. This clone showed up just once. Trimming removed 8 bases at V and 6 bases at J, with 17 bases between. CDR1 SEHNR and CDR2 FQNEAQ come from the germline V gene (reference sequence). The CDR3 covers 14 residues. Method: immunoSEQ multiplex PCR; TCRdb's copy keeps in-frame clones and lacks some. The sample lists hundreds of thousands of clones; 75% to 90% were seen once. The origin of this receptor is a woman aged 25 to 45 with acute COVID-19. Sequencing input: PBMCs or T cells enriched from blood (not recorded which). V is TRBV7-9 and J is TRBJ2-1, with TRBD2 as a possible D gene (7 bases). CDR3 loop: CASPREGGGNEQFF. The CDR3 coding sequence is TGTGCCAGCCCCAGGGAGGGGGGGGGCAATGAGCAGTTCTTC.